This TCR beta chain was recorded in a study of beta chain features in type 1 diabetes. Overall study results and limits: Healthy donors had naive, central memory and Treg TCRB repertoires that appeared less similar than those seen among patients. Significant though moderate, a shortening of TCRB CDR3s appeared in all four CD4+ subsets of Type 1 diabetes patients. A pattern of fewer insertions and more deletions at VDJ junctions was seen in type 1 diabetes patients. Possibly, sequencing cDNA over-represented cells that had high TCR expression levels.

Germline assignment: CDR1 SGHTA and CDR2 FQGNSA. Trimming removed 2 bases at V and 3 bases at J, with 18 bases between. The CDR3 length is 17 residues. TCRB transcripts that were expressed got sequenced, as all of the isolated RNA had been reverse transcribed. Profiled with immunoSEQ multiplex PCR; TCRdb holds only in-frame clones, not every one. The sample records a few hundred thousand clones, less than 15% being singletons. This clone was detected only a few times. Its antigen is unknown. V and J are TRBV7-2 and TRBJ2-3, with D maybe TRBD1 (6 bases). The sequencing sample was made of naive CD4+ T cells from blood. This TCR derives from a young woman with type 1 diabetes. The CDR3 bases are TGTGCCAGCAGCTTATTCCCTCTGGGCAGGGGTACAGATACGCAGTATTTT. Translation gives CASSLFPLGRGTDTQYF. Supplemented by reference TRBV7-2 and TRBJ2-3, the full variable domain reads GAGVSQSPSNKVTEKGKDVELRCDPISGHTALYWYRQSLGQGLEFLIYFQGNSAPDKSGLPSDRFSAERTGGSVSTLTIQRTQQEDSAVYLCASSLFPLGRGTDTQYFGPGTRLTVL.